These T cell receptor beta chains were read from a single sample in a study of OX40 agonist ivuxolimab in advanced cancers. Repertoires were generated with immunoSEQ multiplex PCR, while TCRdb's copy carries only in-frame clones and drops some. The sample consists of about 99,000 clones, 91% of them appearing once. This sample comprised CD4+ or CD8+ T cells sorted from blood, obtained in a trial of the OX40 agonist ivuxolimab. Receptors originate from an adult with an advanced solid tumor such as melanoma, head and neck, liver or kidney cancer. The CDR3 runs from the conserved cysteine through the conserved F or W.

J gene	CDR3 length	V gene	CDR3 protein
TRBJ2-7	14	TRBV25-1	CASSATWLSYEQYF
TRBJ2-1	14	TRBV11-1	CASSSHHTGIEQFF
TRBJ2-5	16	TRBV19	CASSIGGFSGQETQYF
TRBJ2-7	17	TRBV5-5	CASSLAVGGLSSYEQYF
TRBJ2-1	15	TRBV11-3	CASSLTGGSYNEQFF
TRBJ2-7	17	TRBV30	CAWSVRAWGRGGYEQYF
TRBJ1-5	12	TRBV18	CASSTQEQPQHF
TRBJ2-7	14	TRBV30	CAWSDIHRVYEQYF
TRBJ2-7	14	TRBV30	CAWRRGPGLGEQYF
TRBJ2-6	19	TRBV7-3	CASSLNRIGGISGANVLTF
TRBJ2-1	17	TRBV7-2	CASSLTSGRATYNEQFF
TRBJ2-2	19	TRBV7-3	CASSLFGLAGGSNTGELFF